The source of this T cell receptor beta chain is a study of blood T cells in healthy people across ages. Sample-barcoded 5' priming and a J-beta primer mix drove a second PCR of roughly 7 to 11 cycles. A 12-random-nucleotide template-switch adaptor tagged each cDNA molecule. TCRdb redid the calling of the 5' RACE reads with MiXCR, one entry per CDR3 protein. The table shows about 780,000 distinct CDR3 sequences, with about 46% occurring only once. The table lists this clonotype with a few counts. With V trimmed by 3 bases and J by 4 bases, 2 bases remained unmatched. Germline V CDR1 and CDR2: MGHDK, SYGVNS. There are 14 residues in the CDR3.

Specimen: blood. The chain joins TRBV25-1 to TRBJ1-2; 10 bases agree with TRBD1. The clonotype originates from a man aged 80 or over in good health. As DNA, the CDR3 is TGTGCCAGCAGTGAGACAGGGGGCATCTATGGCTACACCTTC. Encoded protein: CASSETGGIYGYTF.